A selection of T cell receptor beta chains follows, all from one sample in a study of early T cells in non-severe SARS-CoV-2 infection. TCRdb re-called the 5' RACE reads with MiXCR, one entry per CDR3 protein. Among about 29,000 distinct CDR3 sequences listed, over 3.5% were seen once. Sequenced input: whole blood. The origin of the receptors is an adult who was a healthcare worker with PCR-confirmed SARS-CoV-2 infection or an uninfected control (not recorded which). Both conserved end residues are part of each CDR3. Fields, in order: V gene, J gene, CDR3 protein.

V gene: TRBV11-2; J gene: TRBJ1-4; CDR3 protein: CASSPYLTGTNEKLFF
V gene: TRBV5-1; J gene: TRBJ2-3; CDR3 protein: CASSALAATDTQYF
V gene: TRBV5-1; J gene: TRBJ1-5; CDR3 protein: CASSLDGRDPSNQPQHF
V gene: TRBV7-3; J gene: TRBJ2-3; CDR3 protein: CASSGQGKGTDTQYF
V gene: TRBV7-2; J gene: TRBJ1-1; CDR3 protein: CASSLVTEAFF
V gene: TRBV2; J gene: TRBJ2-7; CDR3 protein: CASSGWTSSYEQYF
V gene: TRBV25-1; J gene: TRBJ2-7; CDR3 protein: CASSLDYEQYF
V gene: TRBV6-1; J gene: TRBJ2-7; CDR3 protein: CASNRRAYEQYF
V gene: TRBV7-2; J gene: TRBJ1-5; CDR3 protein: CASSVRQGNNQPQHF
V gene: TRBV4-1; J gene: TRBJ1-1; CDR3 protein: CASSQGSEVEAFF
V gene: TRBV7-2; J gene: TRBJ2-2; CDR3 protein: CASSRTGTGKGELFF
V gene: TRBV13; J gene: TRBJ2-3; CDR3 protein: CASSATTYRSSSTDTQYF
V gene: TRBV10-1; J gene: TRBJ2-7; CDR3 protein: CASSAGYEQYF
V gene: TRBV2; J gene: TRBJ2-3; CDR3 protein: CASSGFQDTQYF
V gene: TRBV11-2; J gene: TRBJ2-7; CDR3 protein: CASSLGHEQYF
V gene: TRBV5-4; J gene: TRBJ2-5; CDR3 protein: CASSSDWVGRETQYF
V gene: TRBV12-5; J gene: TRBJ2-1; CDR3 protein: CASGLNWFDEQFF
V gene: TRBV3-1; J gene: TRBJ2-4; CDR3 protein: CASSRRGLSQDIQYF
V gene: TRBV2; J gene: TRBJ1-2; CDR3 protein: CASSDAAAYGYTF
V gene: TRBV6-4; J gene: TRBJ2-3; CDR3 protein: CASSDSTGTSGGADTQYF
V gene: TRBV6-4; J gene: TRBJ1-1; CDR3 protein: CASSEWEDTEAFF
V gene: TRBV27; J gene: TRBJ1-1; CDR3 protein: CASTRRTGGKAFF
V gene: TRBV5-1; J gene: TRBJ2-7; CDR3 protein: CASSHGRFYEQYF
V gene: TRBV7-2; J gene: TRBJ2-5; CDR3 protein: CASSPRRSETQYF
V gene: TRBV3-1; J gene: TRBJ2-2; CDR3 protein: CASSSGTGTGELFF
V gene: TRBV4-2; J gene: TRBJ2-7; CDR3 protein: CASSQPTGASYEQYF
V gene: TRBV27; J gene: TRBJ2-3; CDR3 protein: CATGGPDTQYF
V gene: TRBV29-1; J gene: TRBJ1-2; CDR3 protein: CSVEGHYGYTF
V gene: TRBV3-1; J gene: TRBJ1-4; CDR3 protein: CASGTPGSATNEKLFF
V gene: TRBV5-1; J gene: TRBJ2-1; CDR3 protein: CASSFAGLTNNEQFF
V gene: TRBV5-1; J gene: TRBJ2-1; CDR3 protein: CASSLGDPYNEQFF
V gene: TRBV7-9; J gene: TRBJ2-5; CDR3 protein: CASSLVETQYF
V gene: TRBV20-1; J gene: TRBJ2-7; CDR3 protein: CSAAGDRYEQYF
V gene: TRBV9; J gene: TRBJ1-6; CDR3 protein: CASSVEWGARTYNSPLHF
V gene: TRBV6-5; J gene: TRBJ1-1; CDR3 protein: CASSYPRPEAFF
V gene: TRBV6-1; J gene: TRBJ1-4; CDR3 protein: CASSEALQGPREKLFF
V gene: TRBV4-1; J gene: TRBJ2-7; CDR3 protein: CASSQDPGSSYEQYF
V gene: TRBV7-2; J gene: TRBJ1-2; CDR3 protein: CASSLRQSYGYTF
V gene: TRBV7-9; J gene: TRBJ2-2; CDR3 protein: CASSSSGRAKYTGELFF
V gene: TRBV5-4; J gene: TRBJ2-2; CDR3 protein: CASSLVAGDTGELFF
V gene: TRBV5-1; J gene: TRBJ2-7; CDR3 protein: CASSLGGLADFSYEQYF
V gene: TRBV15; J gene: TRBJ2-7; CDR3 protein: CATSRGGSYEQYF
V gene: TRBV23-1; J gene: TRBJ1-6; CDR3 protein: CASSLRRGNSPLHF
V gene: TRBV2; J gene: TRBJ1-5; CDR3 protein: CASRLANQPQHF
V gene: TRBV28; J gene: TRBJ2-7; CDR3 protein: CASSYRLEQYF
V gene: TRBV7-3; J gene: TRBJ2-2; CDR3 protein: CASSLDRNTGELFF
V gene: TRBV5-1; J gene: TRBJ2-7; CDR3 protein: CASSLSGLGNDEQYF
V gene: TRBV19; J gene: TRBJ2-7; CDR3 protein: CASSINPPGLIYEQYF
V gene: TRBV5-8; J gene: TRBJ1-6; CDR3 protein: CASKDKNNSPLHF
V gene: TRBV20-1; J gene: TRBJ1-6; CDR3 protein: CSARGIGLWVSPLHF
V gene: TRBV3-1; J gene: TRBJ1-3; CDR3 protein: CASSQREMGNTIYF
V gene: TRBV19; J gene: TRBJ1-2; CDR3 protein: CASNKRDSWDGYTF
V gene: TRBV14; J gene: TRBJ2-1; CDR3 protein: CASSQDEGGRFFEQFF
V gene: TRBV29-1; J gene: TRBJ2-1; CDR3 protein: CSVGRTNEQFF
V gene: TRBV5-1; J gene: TRBJ2-1; CDR3 protein: CASSLDNYREQFF
V gene: TRBV12-3/TRBV12-4; J gene: TRBJ2-1; CDR3 protein: CASSLAGVLNNEQFF
V gene: TRBV7-6; J gene: TRBJ1-1; CDR3 protein: CASSLYGRMNTEAFF
V gene: TRBV5-1; J gene: TRBJ2-3; CDR3 protein: CASSLDGTSTDTQYF
V gene: TRBV5-6; J gene: TRBJ1-5; CDR3 protein: CASSWGVGNQPQHF
V gene: TRBV20-1; J gene: TRBJ2-3; CDR3 protein: CSARVQATDTQYF